These 19 T cell receptor beta chains were sequenced from one sample in a study of T-cell reconstitution after alpha-beta-depleted transplantation in children. Preparation of the TCRbeta library involved a method that used unique molecular identifiers. Each CDR3 protein is one row after TCRdb ran MiXCR on the PCR reads. The sample includes 500,000 to 600,000 distinct CDR3 sequences, around 16% of them seen just once. Sequenced material: PBMCs from the stem cell graft donor, taken from the stem cell graft. The receptor set was obtained from a human donor who donated a stem cell graft to a child with acute lymphoblastic leukemia.

This chain joins TRBV7-3 and TRBJ2-3, with D possibly matching TRBD2 (6 bases). CDR3 size: 15 residues. Germline-derived CDR1 and CDR2 are SGHTA and FQGTGA. Trimming took 4 bases from V and 0 from J, leaving 11 bases between them. CDR3 loop: CASSSTGTSTDTQYF. DNA of the CDR3: TGTGCCAGCAGCTCGACCGGGACTAGCACAGATACGCAGTATTTT.

This chain links TRBV5-1 with TRBJ2-5, with D perhaps assigned TRBD1 or TRBD2 (6 bases each). Between the trimmed V and J ends, which lost 0 bases and 5 bases, there was a span of 11 bases. The germline CDR1 and CDR2 sequences are SGHRS and YFSETQ. This CDR3 is built from 14 residues. DNA of the CDR3: TGCGCCAGCAGCTTGGACAGGGACTTTGAGACCCAGTACTTC. This translates into CASSLDRDFETQYF.

This clonotype was seen at least ten times. The chain links TRBV19 to TRBJ2-1; possible D gene TRBD2, 6 bases. CDR3 length equals 13 residues. V shed 5 bases and J shed 4 bases, with 9 bases lying between them. Germline V gene sequence: CDR1 LNHDA, CDR2 SQIVND (reference sequence). The CDR3 bases are TGTGCCAGTAGTCCCGGGACTTACAATGAGCAGTTCTTC. Residues: CASSPGTYNEQFF.

This clonotype has just a few counts. J is TRBJ1-4 and V is TRBV5-1; D gene uncertain. Between the trimmed V and J ends, which lost 7 bases and 0 bases, there was a span of 16 bases. Looked up from germline, CDR1 is SGHRS and CDR2 is YFSETQ. CDR3 length: 16 residues. The CDR3 loop reads CASASGELATNEKLFF. DNA for the CDR3: TGCGCCAGCGCCAGTGGGGAGCTTGCAACTAATGAAAAACTGTTTTTT.

There are a few counts of this clonotype. The rearrangement uses TRBV5-1 and TRBJ1-1; TRBD1 agrees at 7 bases. The CDR3 contains 15 residues. The junction had 11 bases not matched to a gene; V was cut back by 4 bases and J by 5 bases. Germline CDR1 is SGHRS and CDR2 is YFSETQ. The CDR3 coding sequence is TGCGCCAGCAGCCCGGAGGGGGCCCGAGGGACTGAAGCTTTCTTT. This translates into CASSPEGARGTEAFF.

The rearrangement uses TRBV6-1 and TRBJ2-3; 7 bases line up with TRBD2. This CDR3 has 15 residues. Trimming cost V 5 bases and J 1 base; bases outside gene matches: 6. From germline, CDR1 is MNHNS and CDR2 SASEGT. The CDR3 DNA follows: TGTGCCAGCAGTCGCGGGGACTACCGCACAGATACGCAGTATTTT. Translated: CASSRGDYRTDTQYF.

The gene calls are TRBV15 and TRBJ2-2; 11 bases align to TRBD2. The CDR3 length is 15 residues. The ends lost 3 bases at V and 5 bases at J; junction bases unmatched: 2. Germline values: CDR1 LNHNV, CDR2 YYDKDF (reference sequence). As DNA, the CDR3 is TGTGCCACCAGCAGTCGGACTAGCGGGACCGGGGAGCTGTTTTTT. As protein: CATSSRTSGTGELFF.

This clonotype was counted ten times or more. V usage is TRBV5-1 and J usage is TRBJ2-7, with a weak D call TRBD1 (6 bases). V was pared by 4 bases and J by 5 bases, with 13 bases between. The CDR3 contains 13 residues. Germline values: CDR1 SGHRS, CDR2 YFSETQ. The CDR3 loop reads CASSRTGFHEQYF. CDR3 bases: TGCGCCAGCAGCCGCACAGGGTTCCACGAGCAGTACTTC.

This clonotype was picked up many times. The chain uses TRBV7-9 and TRBJ2-1; D is undetermined. The CDR3 covers 11 residues. Germline V gives CDR1 SEHNR, CDR2 FQNEAQ (reference sequence). V was pared by 0 bases and J by 10 bases, with 4 bases between. For the CDR3, the DNA is TGTGCCAGCAGCTTAGCGGGAGAGCAGTTCTTC. This translates into CASSLAGEQFF.

Comments on this clonotype: This may come from a read error, since a much larger clone is one base off. The chain combines TRBV6-1 with TRBJ2-3; the match to TRBD2 covers 11 bases. The CDR3 contains 14 residues. The germline CDR1 and CDR2 sequences are MNHNS and SASEGT. The CDR3 protein is CARRGLAARDTQYF. CDR3 bases: TGTGCCCGCAGGGGACTAGCGGCTCGAGATACGCAGTATTTT.

In this sample, this clonotype turned up a few times. The chain employs TRBV25-1 and TRBJ2-7; 7 nucleotides agree with TRBD1. This CDR3 has 16 amino acids. J gave up 10 bases and V 6 bases, and 21 bases lay outside the gene matches. Germline V gives CDR1 MGHDK, CDR2 SYGVNS. The CDR3 DNA sequence: TGTGCCAGCAGCGAGGGGGCGAGAGGGACCCACAAAGCCCAGTACTTC. Amino acids: CASSEGARGTHKAQYF.

This clonotype was observed a handful of times. The chain recombines TRBV6-2 or TRBV6-3 with TRBJ1-5; D is undetermined. This CDR3 contains 15 residues. Deletions cut 2 bases from V and 6 bases from J, with 14 bases between. Per the germline V gene, CDR1 is MNHEY and CDR2 is SVGEGT. DNA of the CDR3: TGTGCCAGCAGTTACATCAATCCCACAAGTCAGCCCCAGCATTTT. Translation gives CASSYINPTSQPQHF.

This clonotype has only a few counts. This chain uses TRBV29-1 with TRBJ2-1; 9 bases fit TRBD2. The CDR3 runs to 14 residues. Germline CDR1 SQVTM, CDR2 ANQGSEA. V lost 4 bases to trimming and J lost 5 bases; unmatched junction nucleotides: 6. The CDR3 reads CSVVGLAGDNEQFF. The CDR3 bases are TGCAGCGTTGTGGGATTAGCGGGAGACAATGAGCAGTTCTTC.

This clonotype came up many times. The chain couples TRBV9 to TRBJ2-1, with 12 nucleotides matching TRBD2. V lost 3 bases to trimming and J lost 7 bases; unmatched junction nucleotides: 5. This CDR3 region has 15 residues. CDR1 is SGDLS, CDR2 YYNGEE, per germline. CDR3 coding DNA: TGTGCCAGCAGCGGCCTAGCGGGAGGGCCGAATGAGCAGTTCTTC. Translation gives CASSGLAGGPNEQFF.

The rearrangement uses TRBV12-3 or TRBV12-4 and TRBJ2-3, with D perhaps assigned TRBD1 or TRBD2 (5 bases each). The CDR3 is 14 residues long. Trimming left V 6 bases short and J 5 bases short, with 15 bases between. The CDR3 reads CASREAGTKDTQYF. In DNA form, the CDR3 reads TGTGCCAGCAGGGAAGCAGGGACGAAAGATACGCAGTATTTT.

The chain recombines TRBV4-1 with TRBJ1-2; D perhaps matches TRBD1 (5 bases). CDR1 is MGHRA and CDR2 is YSYEKL in the germline V gene. CDR3 size: 13 residues. The V gene lost 3 bases and the J gene lost 6 bases, with 11 bases spanning the gap. The DNA of the CDR3 is TGCGCCAGCAGCCACCGGGACCCGCATGGCTACACCTTC. It translates to CASSHRDPHGYTF.

This clonotype was counted a few times. The chain has TRBV5-1 and TRBJ2-1, with 8 bases fitting TRBD2. V lost 0 bases and J lost 3; bases outside the gene matches: 5. This CDR3 has 16 residues. The V gene's germline CDR1 is SGHRS and CDR2 YFSETQ. CDR3 sequence: CASSLEASGFYNEQFF. CDR3 bases: TGCGCCAGCAGCTTGGAGGCTAGCGGGTTCTACAATGAGCAGTTCTTC.

V gene TRBV27 combines with J gene TRBJ1-1; possible D gene TRBD1, 6 bases. Trimming cost V 4 bases and J 8 bases, with 14 bases left between them. Germline lookup yields CDR1 MNHEY and CDR2 SMNVEV (reference sequence). The CDR3 loop spans 13 amino acids. The CDR3 is CASSWTGTPEAFF. CDR3 sequence (DNA): TGTGCCAGCAGTTGGACCGGGACACCCGAAGCTTTCTTT.

This clonotype turned up a few times. The chain combines TRBV27 with TRBJ2-1; D is perhaps TRBD2 (5 bases). The CDR3 loop spans 15 amino acids. Germline assignment: CDR1 MNHEY and CDR2 SMNVEV (reference sequence). Trimming took off 2 bases at V and 2 bases at J, with 10 bases between the two ends. CDR3 nucleotide sequence: TGTGCCAGCAGTTTAGGGAGTATTACCTACAATGAGCAGTTCTTC. Translated, it gives CASSLGSITYNEQFF.